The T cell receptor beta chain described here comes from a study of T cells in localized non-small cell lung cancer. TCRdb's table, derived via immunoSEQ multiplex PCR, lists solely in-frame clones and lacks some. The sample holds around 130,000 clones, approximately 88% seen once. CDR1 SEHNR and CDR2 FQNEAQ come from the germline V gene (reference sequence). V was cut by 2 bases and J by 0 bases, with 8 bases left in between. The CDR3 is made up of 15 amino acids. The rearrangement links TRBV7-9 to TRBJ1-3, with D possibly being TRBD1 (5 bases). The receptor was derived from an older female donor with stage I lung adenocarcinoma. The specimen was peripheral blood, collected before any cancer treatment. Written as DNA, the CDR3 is TGTGCCAGCAGCTTATCGGACATCTCTGGAAACACCATATATTTT. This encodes CASSLSDISGNTIYF. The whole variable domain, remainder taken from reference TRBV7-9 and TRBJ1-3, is DTGVSQNPRHKITKRGQNVTFRCDPISEHNRLYWYRQTLGQGPEFLTYFQNEAQLEKSRLLSDRFSAERPKGSFSTLEIQRTEQGDSAMYLCASSLSDISGNTIYFGEGSWLTVV.